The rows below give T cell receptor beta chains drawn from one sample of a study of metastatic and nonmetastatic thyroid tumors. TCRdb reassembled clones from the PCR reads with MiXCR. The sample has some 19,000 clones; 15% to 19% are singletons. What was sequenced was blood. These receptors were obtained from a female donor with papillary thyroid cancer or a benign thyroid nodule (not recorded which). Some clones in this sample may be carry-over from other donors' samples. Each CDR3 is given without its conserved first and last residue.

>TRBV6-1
ASRETSGTYNEQF
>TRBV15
ATSRGGREAEKLF
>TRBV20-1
SARVLGQGNTDTQY
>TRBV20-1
SARVGGSWNEQF
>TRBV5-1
ASSLSEIYGYT
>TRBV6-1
ASSEMETGGANWNTIY
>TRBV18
ASSITSGRLSYEQY
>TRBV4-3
ASSQDLGQETQY
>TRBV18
ASSRGTRNDEHF
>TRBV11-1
ASSLAGQGWYEQY
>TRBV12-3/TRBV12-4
ASSPSWGQGFGYEQY
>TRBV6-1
ASSKGPNINYGYT
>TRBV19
ASGSGGATSPLH